This TCR beta chain was recorded in a study of monozygotic twins with inflammatory bowel disease. For each CDR3 protein, TCRdb gives one entry from its re-call of the 5' RACE reads, without DNA. This table holds about 160,000 distinct CDR3 sequences. The study, taken as a whole, reports: Concordance status among twins (concordant versus discordant) showed no link to repertoire similarity, possibly from limited power.

The CDR3 length is 16 residues. Germline V gives CDR1 MDHEN, CDR2 SYDVKM. Comments on this clonotype: Its antigen is not known.

The source material was blood. This chain connects TRBV28 to TRBJ1-2; TCRdb returns TRBD1, unconfirmable since there is no DNA. The clonotype was recovered from a human donor with ulcerative colitis or Crohn's disease, or a healthy co-twin of an affected twin (not recorded which). The chain's CDR3 is CASSWGGQGLLYGYTF.